A single sample gave rise to the 14 T cell receptor beta chains below, sequenced in a study of shared clonotypes between healthy human individuals (dated by TCRdb to 2018 to 2021). The library was obtained by the immunoSEQ multiplex PCR assay. TCRdb carries this immuneACCESS record with in-frame sequences only. Its versions omit some clonotypes, under half of them owing to an unresolved V gene in the studies checked, with the rest unexplained. Across this sample there are around 2,000,000 clones, with 85% to 95% seen only once. The ten largest clones add up to 0.13% of the sample. The sample was naive CD4+ T cells sorted from blood. The cell subset or site label on this specimen signifies: CD45RA+ positively selected. The receptors shown here come from a man aged 18 to 30 in good health.

The chain is built from TRBV11-2 and TRBJ1-1; D unclear. Germline CDR1 reads SGHAT; CDR2 reads FQNNGV. The CDR3 sequence is 14 residues long. Between the trimmed V and J ends, which lost 1 base and 8 bases, there was a span of 14 bases. The CDR3 region has the DNA TGTGCCAGCAGCTTAGCGGGTCTAGGTAGGGAAGCTTTCTTT. This gives the protein CASSLAGLGREAFF. The whole variable domain, remainder taken from reference TRBV11-2 and TRBJ1-1, is EAGVAQSPRYKIIEKRQSVAFWCNPISGHATLYWYQQILGQGPKLLIQFQNNGVVDDSQLPKDRFSAERLKGVDSTLKIQPAKLEDSAVYLCASSLAGLGREAFFGQGTRLTVV.

V gene TRBV10-3 combines with J gene TRBJ2-1, with D unclear. CDR3 length equals 12 residues. V dropped 8 bases and J dropped 5 bases, with 10 bases sitting between them. Germline CDR1 ENHRY, CDR2 SYGVKD. The CDR3 coding sequence is TGTGCCATCCGTAGGACGGACAATGAGCAGTTCTTC. This translates into CAIRRTDNEQFF.

The chain joins TRBV5-1 to TRBJ2-7; TRBD2 matches at 14 bases. In germline, CDR1 is SGHRS, CDR2 YFSETQ. V lost 4 bases, J lost 3 bases, and 6 bases stayed unmatched. The CDR3 has 16 amino acids. The CDR3 here is CASSGGTSGSIYEQYF. CDR3 in DNA: TGCGCCAGCAGCGGAGGGACTAGCGGGAGTATCTACGAGCAGTACTTC.

The V gene is TRBV4-1, the J gene TRBJ2-1; D perhaps matches TRBD1 (5 bases). The CDR3 contains 13 residues. In germline, CDR1 is MGHRA, CDR2 YSYEKL. Trimming stripped 2 bases from V and 10 bases from J, with 12 bases between. The CDR3 DNA reads TGCGCCAGCAGCCAATGGAGCAGGGAAGAGCAGTTCTTC. This gives the protein CASSQWSREEQFF.

In the case of this clone: Other DNA sequences from this sample encode an identical CDR3 as well. The CDR3 here is CASSLDTGELFF. In DNA form, the CDR3 reads TGTGCCAGCAGCTTAGACACCGGGGAGCTGTTTTTT. The chain carries TRBV7-2 and TRBJ2-2; D unresolved. Trimming took 1 base from V and 3 from J, leaving 0 bases between them. The CDR3 spans 12 residues. From germline, CDR1 is SGHTA and CDR2 FQGNSA.

This chain connects TRBV29-1 to TRBJ2-1, with 10 positions matching TRBD2. Trimming cost V 1 base and J 5 bases; bases outside gene matches: 5. Germline V gene sequence: CDR1 SQVTM, CDR2 ANQGSEA. CDR3 size: 15 residues. This chain's CDR3 is CSVEGGLAVHNEQFF. The CDR3 nucleotides read TGCAGCGTTGAAGGCGGACTAGCGGTTCACAATGAGCAGTTCTTC.

This chain uses TRBV7-2 with TRBJ2-5; D remains unclear. The CDR3 runs to 16 residues. V was shortened by 2 bases and J by 5 bases, with 18 bases between the two germline ends. The germline CDR1 and CDR2 sequences are SGHTA and FQGNSA. In DNA form, the CDR3 reads TGTGCCAGCAGCTTACTAAGACTCTCTCCTGGGGAGACCCAGTACTTC. Protein: CASSLLRLSPGETQYF.

The rearrangement links TRBV4-3 to TRBJ2-6; D call uncertain. The germline V and J ends were trimmed by 4 bases and 6 bases, with 16 bases remaining between them. There are 16 residues in the CDR3. Looked up from germline, CDR1 is LGHNA and CDR2 is YSLEER. The CDR3 region has the DNA TGCGCCAGCAGCCCCATTATAACTGGGCCGGCCAACGTCCTGACTTTC. It is translated as CASSPIITGPANVLTF.

V gene TRBV5-4 combines with J gene TRBJ1-2, with D tentatively TRBD1 (5 bases). Germline V gene data show CDR1 as SGHNT and CDR2 as YYREEE (reference sequence). V dropped 6 bases and J dropped 5 bases, with 20 bases sitting between them. This CDR3 has 15 amino acids. CDR3 loop: CASIDTRQGDYGYTF. CDR3 bases: TGTGCCAGCATCGACACGAGGCAGGGTGATTATGGCTACACCTTC.

V and J are TRBV12-5 and TRBJ1-5, with TRBD1 matching 9 bases. J lost 11 bases, V lost 7 bases, and 9 bases had no gene match. Germline lookup yields CDR1 LGHNT and CDR2 FRNRAP. The CDR3 runs 13 residues. CDR3 coding DNA: TGTGCTAGTGCCCCGAGTGGACAGGGGTCCCAGCATTTT. Protein: CASAPSGQGSQHF.

This clone was seen only once. The V call is TRBV4-1, the J call TRBJ2-1; D is ambiguous. The germline gives CDR1 MGHRA, CDR2 YSYEKL. The CDR3 is made up of 14 amino acids. Trimming removed 0 bases from V and 6 bases from J, with 9 bases in between. The CDR3 sequence: CASSQDFSGNEQFF. CDR3 bases: TGCGCCAGCAGCCAAGATTTCAGTGGCAATGAGCAGTTCTTC.

The rearrangement uses TRBV6-1 and TRBJ2-7; no firm D call. Trimming left V 3 bases short and J 6 bases short, with 15 bases between. The CDR3 covers 14 residues. From germline, CDR1 is MNHNS and CDR2 SASEGT. The CDR3 DNA follows: TGTGCCAGCAGTGACGGTAGGGCGGTTATCGAGCAGTACTTC. This encodes CASSDGRAVIEQYF.

The rearrangement links TRBV25-1 to TRBJ2-3; no reliable D call. Trimming cost V 5 bases and J 1 base, with 10 bases left between them. CDR3 length: 14 amino acids. Germline CDR1 is MGHDK and CDR2 is SYGVNS. The CDR3 nucleotides are TGTGCCAGCAGTACCCCCCCTGGCACAGATACGCAGTATTTT. This sequence encodes CASSTPPGTDTQYF.

V is TRBV23-1 and J is TRBJ1-6; 9 nucleotides line up with TRBD1. TRBV23-1 is assigned to the ORF class and has an uncertain function. The CDR3 contains 14 residues. J was trimmed by 7 bases and V by 7 bases; bases with no gene match: 5. For the CDR3, the DNA is TGCGCCAGCACCACAGGGGGCAAAAATTCACCCCTCCACTTT. Translating it yields CASTTGGKNSPLHF.